In this sample, the clone carrying this T cell receptor (beta chain) turned up many times. Using its own MiXCR run on the 5' RACE reads, TCRdb lists one record per CDR3 protein. The sample shows fewer than 40,000 distinct CDR3 sequences, less than 6.5% of them seen only once. The data were taken from a study of early T cells in non-severe SARS-CoV-2 infection. Germline CDR1 reads SGHAT; CDR2 reads FQNNGV. The CDR3 totals 16 residues. Unmatched junction bases numbered 11, after V lost 5 bases and J lost 4 bases. This clonotype was obtained from an adult who was a healthcare worker with PCR-confirmed SARS-CoV-2 infection or an uninfected control (not recorded which). Sequenced input: whole blood. The V call is TRBV11-2, the J call TRBJ2-7; TRBD2 aligns across 10 bases. CDR3 sequence reads: CASSEREGPGWYEQYF. For the CDR3, the DNA is TGTGCCAGCAGCGAGCGGGAGGGCCCGGGGTGGTACGAGCAGTACTTC.